This entry describes one T cell receptor (beta chain). Its target is unknown. The source of the sample is a study of T-cell reconstitution after alpha-beta-depleted transplantation in children. Study results and caveats: Several hundred expanded graft clones reportedly were the source of alpha-beta T cells about two months after transplant. Newly produced T cells mostly provided counts and TCRbeta diversity after one year, as hyperexpanded clones declined.

Per germline, CDR1 SNHLY and CDR2 FYNNEI. The V end was cut by 4 bases, the J end by 0 bases, with 7 bases between. CDR3 length equals 14 residues. TCRbeta library preparation incorporated unique molecular identifiers. TCRdb re-called the PCR reads through MiXCR, storing one row per CDR3 protein. The sample records around 670,000 distinct CDR3 sequences, around 13% being singletons. The sample here was PBMCs, taken before TCRalphabeta/CD19-depleted stem cell transplant. This TCR was recovered from a girl aged 2 to 10 with congenital amegakaryocytic thrombocytopenia, due to receive a stem cell transplant. The gene calls are TRBV2 and TRBJ2-1; D gene unclear. The CDR3 DNA reads TGTGCCAGCAGTGGCGGCGCCTCCTACAATGAGCAGTTCTTC. It is translated as CASSGGASYNEQFF.